This T cell receptor (beta chain) is drawn from a study of cytotoxic CD8 clonotypes in ibrutinib-treated CLL. As for the study in general: Averaging across samples gave around 260,000 productive templates and tens of thousands of productive rearrangements. Notes on the study in general: Baseline clonality was higher than in age-matched healthy donors and moved in step with circulating CD8+ T-cell counts.

Comments on this clone: Its antigen is undetermined.

The repertoire was sequenced with immunoSEQ multiplex PCR; TCRdb's copy has only in-frame clones and lacks some. The sample holds around 310,000 clones, almost 80% seen once. CDR3 size: 17 residues. The V end was cut by 1 base, the J end by 2 bases, with 17 bases between. Germline-derived CDR1 and CDR2 are SGHTA and FQGNSA. The TCR sequence derives from a human donor with chronic lymphocytic leukemia. The specimen was PBMCs, collected before ibrutinib treatment. The chain employs TRBV7-2 and TRBJ1-2; possible D gene TRBD1, 6 bases. The CDR3 protein is CASSLVTGRTKNYGYTF. The CDR3 nucleotides are TGTGCCAGCAGCTTAGTCACAGGGCGCACCAAGAACTATGGCTACACCTTC.